These 4 T cell receptor beta chains were all obtained from the same sample, sequenced in a study of blood T cell repertoires in COVID-19. Method: immunoSEQ multiplex PCR; TCRdb's copy keeps in-frame clones and lacks some. The profile shows about 430,000 clones, over 75% of them singletons. The source material was PBMCs or T cells enriched from blood (not recorded which). These receptors all stem from a woman aged 18-35 years who had been exposed to COVID-19.

V usage is TRBV7-9 and J usage is TRBJ2-7; D is possibly TRBD1 (7 bases). The CDR3 has 15 residues. The V end lost 0 bases, the J end lost 6 bases, and 15 bases lay between the germline ends. CDR1 is SEHNR and CDR2 is FQNEAQ in the germline V gene (reference sequence). CDR3 coding DNA: TGTGCCAGCAGCTTAGCGACAGGGACTCCTAGCGAGCAGTACTTC. The encoded protein is CASSLATGTPSEQYF.

As regards this clone: The CDR3 carries no conserved terminal phenylalanine or tryptophan, so it likely arises from a read error. It is unclear where the CDR3 begins or ends on the DNA, so no DNA is shown, and the CDR3 is as TCRdb lists it. V is TRBV29-1 and J is TRBJ2-7; the DNA was not compared with TRBD2, the D call given in the table. Germline CDR1 SQVTM, CDR2 ANQGSEA. The CDR3 length is 11 residues, termini included. CDR3 in amino acids: CSVTLGLARMR.

V gene TRBV5-6 combines with J gene TRBJ2-2; D remains ambiguous. Germline V CDR1 and CDR2: SGHDT, YYEEEE. Trimming removed 5 bases from V and 7 bases from J, with 12 bases in between. The CDR3 consists of 13 residues. The CDR3 reads CASRYASGGELFF. The DNA of the CDR3 is TGTGCCAGCAGATATGCCTCGGGCGGGGAGCTGTTTTTT.

The count of this clone is one. The rearrangement uses TRBV30 and TRBJ2-7; 12 bases align to TRBD1. Trimming cost V 3 bases and J 2 bases; bases outside gene matches: 17. From germline, CDR1 is GTSNPN and CDR2 SVGIG (reference sequence). The CDR3 spans 19 residues. CDR3 amino acids: CAWRPPGTGGPQRPYEQYF. Here the CDR3 DNA reads TGTGCCTGGAGACCCCCCGGGACAGGGGGCCCCCAACGCCCCTACGAGCAGTACTTC.